The present entry profiles one T cell receptor (beta chain) with its context. The data originate from a study of cytomegalovirus exposure and HLA in healthy donors. Unmatched junction bases numbered 3, after V lost 4 bases and J lost 2 bases. The CDR3 contains 14 residues. The germline CDR1 and CDR2 sequences are SGHNT and YENEEA. It was with 60 Vbeta and 13 Jbeta primers that the PCR ran. Method: immunoSEQ multiplex PCR; TCRdb's copy keeps in-frame clones and lacks some. The table lists about 180,000 clones, more than 75% of them singletons. The TCR sequence derives from a woman aged 25 to 39 in good health and CMV-seropositive. The chain has TRBV11-3 and TRBJ2-7; the match to TRBD1 covers 9 bases. The sequenced sample was PBMCs. The CDR3 coding sequence is TGTGCCAGCAGCTCCCGGGACAGGGCCTACGAGCAGTACTTC. It yields the protein CASSSRDRAYEQYF.